This T cell receptor beta chain derives from a study of OX40 agonist ivuxolimab in advanced cancers. The CDR3 consists of 15 residues. Looked up from germline, CDR1 is SGHTA and CDR2 is FQGTGA. J lost 5 bases, V lost 1 base, and 4 bases had no gene match. Generated by immunoSEQ multiplex PCR, the TCRdb table keeps only in-frame clones and is missing some. The table includes fewer than 25,000 clones, around two thirds detected once. The sequenced sample was CD4+ or CD8+ T cells sorted from blood, obtained in a trial of the OX40 agonist ivuxolimab. This sequence originates from an adult with an advanced solid tumor such as melanoma, head and neck, liver or kidney cancer. The J gene is TRBJ2-3, the V gene TRBV7-3; 9 bases are shared with TRBD2. CDR3 sequence reads: CASSLSGGAGDTQYF. The CDR3 DNA reads TGTGCCAGCAGCTTAAGCGGGGGGGCAGGAGATACGCAGTATTTT.